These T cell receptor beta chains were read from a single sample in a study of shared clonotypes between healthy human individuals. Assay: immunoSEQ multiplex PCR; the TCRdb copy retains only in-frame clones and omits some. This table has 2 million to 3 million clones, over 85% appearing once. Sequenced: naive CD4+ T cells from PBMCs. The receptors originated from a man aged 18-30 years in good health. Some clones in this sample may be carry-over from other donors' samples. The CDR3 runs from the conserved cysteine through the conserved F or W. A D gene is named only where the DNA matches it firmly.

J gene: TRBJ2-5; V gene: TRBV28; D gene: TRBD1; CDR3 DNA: TGTGCCAGTGAGACAGGGCAGGAGACGACCCAGTACTTC; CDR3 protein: CASETGQETTQYF
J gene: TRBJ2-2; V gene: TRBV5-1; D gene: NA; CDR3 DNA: TGCGCCAGCAGCTACGGAAACCCGAACACCGGGGAGCTGTTTTTT; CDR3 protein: CASSYGNPNTGELFF
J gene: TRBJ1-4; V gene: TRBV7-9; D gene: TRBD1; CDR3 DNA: TGTGCCAGCAGCCCGGGACAGAGAAATGAAAAACTGTTTTTT; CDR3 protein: CASSPGQRNEKLFF
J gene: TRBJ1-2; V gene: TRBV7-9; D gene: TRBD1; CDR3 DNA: TGTGCCAGCAGCGCAAACCCCGGGACAGCCACCTATGGCTACACCTTC; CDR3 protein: CASSANPGTATYGYTF
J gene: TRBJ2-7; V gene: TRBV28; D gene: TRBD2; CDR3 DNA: TGTGCCAGCAAACGACTAGCGGGCACCTACGAGCAGTACTTC; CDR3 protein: CASKRLAGTYEQYF
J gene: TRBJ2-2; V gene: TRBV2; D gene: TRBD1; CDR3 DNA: TGTGCCAGCACCCAACTGACAGGGGGCACCGGGGAGCTGTTTTTT; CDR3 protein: CASTQLTGGTGELFF
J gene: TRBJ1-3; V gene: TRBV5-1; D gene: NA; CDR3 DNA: TGCGCCAGCAGCTTGGATCTTTCGTTCTCTGGAAACACCATATATTTT; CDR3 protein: CASSLDLSFSGNTIYF
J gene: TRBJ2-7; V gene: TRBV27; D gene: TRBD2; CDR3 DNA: TGTGCCAGCAGATACCGGGGGACTAGCGGGAGGCAAGTTAAACCCTACGAGCAGTACTTC; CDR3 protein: CASRYRGTSGRQVKPYEQYF
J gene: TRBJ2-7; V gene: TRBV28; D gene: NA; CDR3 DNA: TGTGCCAGCAGCCTAGCCGGCTACGAGCAGTACTTC; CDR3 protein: CASSLAGYEQYF
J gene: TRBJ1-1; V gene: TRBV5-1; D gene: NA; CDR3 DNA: TGCGCCAGCGCGAAAGGAGAGGGGCCCACTGAAGCTTTCTTT; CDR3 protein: CASAKGEGPTEAFF
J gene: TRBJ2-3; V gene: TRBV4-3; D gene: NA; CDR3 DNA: TGCGCCAGCAGCCAGAGGGTAGGCGGGCTCGAGAAGTATTTT; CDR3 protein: CASSQRVGGLEKYF
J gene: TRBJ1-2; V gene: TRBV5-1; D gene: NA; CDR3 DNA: TGCGCCAGCAGCTTAGGACCCCTTGAAGAGGTCTTC; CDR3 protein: CASSLGPLEEVF